Listed below are T cell receptor beta chains from one sample, sequenced in a study of CD8+ T cells in alopecia areata. The table came from immunoSEQ multiplex PCR; TCRdb's copy has only in-frame clones and leaves some out. In the table there are 95,000 to 120,000 clones, about 50% of which are singletons. Specimen: NKG2D-low CD8+ T cells sorted from blood. All receptors come from a human donor with alopecia areata. Each CDR3 is given with its conserved first and last residue. Each record gives: D gene, clone size, V gene, J gene, CDR3 DNA, CDR3 protein. A D gene is named only where the DNA matches it firmly. Clone size, where shown, is once, few, many, or a class for clones that have expanded.

d_gene: TRBD1
abundance: .
v_gene: TRBV5-1
j_gene: TRBJ2-5
CDR3nt: TGCGCCAGCAGCTTGCCCCCGACAGGGTCCCAAGAGACCCAGTACTTC
CDR3aa: CASSLPPTGSQETQYF

d_gene: TRBD1
abundance: .
v_gene: TRBV18
j_gene: TRBJ1-2
CDR3nt: TGTGCCAGCTCACCGGGGCAGGGGGCGCCTGGCTACACCTTC
CDR3aa: CASSPGQGAPGYTF

d_gene: .
abundance: .
v_gene: TRBV5-6
j_gene: TRBJ2-1
CDR3nt: TGTGCCAGCAGCTTGGGAGCGGAGAATTACAATGAGCAGTTCTTC
CDR3aa: CASSLGAENYNEQFF

d_gene: .
abundance: .
v_gene: TRBV29-1
j_gene: TRBJ1-2
CDR3nt: TGCAGCGCGGACGTAGGGTATGATGGCTACACCTTC
CDR3aa: CSADVGYDGYTF

d_gene: .
abundance: .
v_gene: TRBV7-3
j_gene: TRBJ2-3
CDR3nt: TGTGCCAGCAGCGAACGGGGGCCAGATACGCAGTATTTT
CDR3aa: CASSERGPDTQYF

d_gene: .
abundance: few
v_gene: TRBV15
j_gene: TRBJ2-4
CDR3nt: TGTGCCACCAGCAGAGCGGGAATAATAGCCAAAAACATTCAGTACTTC
CDR3aa: CATSRAGIIAKNIQYF

d_gene: .
abundance: .
v_gene: TRBV28
j_gene: TRBJ1-5
CDR3nt: TGTGCCAGCAGCCTCGGTCAGCCCCAGCATTTT
CDR3aa: CASSLGQPQHF

d_gene: .
abundance: .
v_gene: TRBV6-6
j_gene: TRBJ2-1
CDR3nt: TGTGCCAGCAGTTATTGGCCGGAGACCTCCTACAATGAGCAGTTCTTC
CDR3aa: CASSYWPETSYNEQFF

d_gene: TRBD1
abundance: .
v_gene: TRBV27
j_gene: TRBJ1-1
CDR3nt: TGTGCCAGCAGTTTATCGATTAGGGGGCCCATGAACACTGAAGCTTTCTTT
CDR3aa: CASSLSIRGPMNTEAFF

d_gene: .
abundance: few
v_gene: TRBV28
j_gene: TRBJ1-3
CDR3nt: TGTGCCAGCAGCCCAGGGGTCAACATTGGAAACACCATATATTTT
CDR3aa: CASSPGVNIGNTIYF

d_gene: .
abundance: .
v_gene: TRBV27
j_gene: TRBJ1-5
CDR3nt: TGTGCCAGCAGTCTCCGACAGGCTGCTCAGCCCCAGCATTTT
CDR3aa: CASSLRQAAQPQHF

d_gene: .
abundance: .
v_gene: TRBV27
j_gene: TRBJ1-1
CDR3nt: TGTGCCAGCAGTCCACTTGAGCGCATTGAGGCTTTCTTT
CDR3aa: CASSPLERIEAFF

d_gene: .
abundance: .
v_gene: TRBV7-6
j_gene: TRBJ2-7
CDR3nt: TGTGCCAGCAGCGCGCAGGGGGGACTGAGCTCCTACGAGCAGTACTTC
CDR3aa: CASSAQGGLSSYEQYF

d_gene: .
abundance: .
v_gene: TRBV11-1
j_gene: TRBJ1-1
CDR3nt: TGTGCCAGCAGCTTCGGGGGGATGGGCACTGAAGCTTTCTTT
CDR3aa: CASSFGGMGTEAFF

d_gene: .
abundance: .
v_gene: TRBV28
j_gene: TRBJ2-1
CDR3nt: TGTGCCAGCAGTTCTTTCCCCGCGCGCGGCTCCTACAATGAGCAGTTCTTC
CDR3aa: CASSSFPARGSYNEQFF

d_gene: TRBD2
abundance: .
v_gene: TRBV19
j_gene: TRBJ2-5
CDR3nt: TGTGCCAGCGGACTAGCGGTTGGAGAGACCCAGTACTTC
CDR3aa: CASGLAVGETQYF

d_gene: .
abundance: once
v_gene: TRBV13
j_gene: TRBJ2-1
CDR3nt: TGTGCCAGCAGCGAAACTAGTCGTGAGCAGTTCTTC
CDR3aa: CASSETSREQFF

d_gene: .
abundance: .
v_gene: TRBV7-9
j_gene: TRBJ1-1
CDR3nt: TGTGCCAGCAGATTGCTTGGGGTAGGGACTGAAGCTTTCTTT
CDR3aa: CASRLLGVGTEAFF

d_gene: .
abundance: .
v_gene: TRBV6-1
j_gene: TRBJ1-4
CDR3nt: TGTGCCAGCAGTGACTATCAGGGCCGGAGCGTGTTT
CDR3aa: CASSDYQGRSVF

d_gene: .
abundance: few
v_gene: TRBV5-1
j_gene: TRBJ2-3
CDR3nt: TGCGCCAGCAGCTTGGGGGATACGCAGTATTTT
CDR3aa: CASSLGDTQYF

d_gene: .
abundance: .
v_gene: TRBV5-6
j_gene: TRBJ2-2
CDR3nt: TGTGCCAGCAGCTTCGGCATCGGGGGCACCGGGGAGCTGTTTTTT
CDR3aa: CASSFGIGGTGELFF

d_gene: TRBD1
abundance: few
v_gene: TRBV6-5
j_gene: TRBJ2-7
CDR3nt: TGTGCCAGCAGCGTTATCCGGGACAGCTCCTACGAGCAGTACTTC
CDR3aa: CASSVIRDSSYEQYF

d_gene: .
abundance: .
v_gene: TRBV27
j_gene: TRBJ2-1
CDR3nt: TGTGCCAGCAGCTTCTCAAGCGACAATGAGCAGTTCTTC
CDR3aa: CASSFSSDNEQFF

d_gene: TRBD1
abundance: few
v_gene: TRBV27
j_gene: TRBJ1-2
CDR3nt: TGTGCCAGCAGCCCGACAGGGAACCCTAACTATGGCTACACCTTC
CDR3aa: CASSPTGNPNYGYTF

d_gene: .
abundance: .
v_gene: TRBV28
j_gene: TRBJ2-1
CDR3nt: TGTGCCAGCAGTTTCGTCTACAATGAGCAGTTCTTC
CDR3aa: CASSFVYNEQFF

d_gene: TRBD2
abundance: .
v_gene: TRBV7-3
j_gene: TRBJ2-1
CDR3nt: TGTGCCAGCAGCCTCACTAGCGGGAGGGCCCGCGATGAGCAGTTCTTC
CDR3aa: CASSLTSGRARDEQFF

d_gene: TRBD1
abundance: .
v_gene: TRBV4-1
j_gene: TRBJ1-1
CDR3nt: TGCGCCAGCAGCCAAGCCCAGGGGGCGGACACTGAAGCTTTCTTT
CDR3aa: CASSQAQGADTEAFF

d_gene: TRBD2
abundance: .
v_gene: TRBV9
j_gene: TRBJ2-3
CDR3nt: TGTGCCAGCAGCGCGAGACTAGCGGGGGACCCCGATACGCAGTATTTT
CDR3aa: CASSARLAGDPDTQYF

d_gene: .
abundance: once
v_gene: TRBV7-9
j_gene: TRBJ1-5
CDR3nt: TGTGCCAGCAGCTCATCTAGGATCCACAATCAGCCCCAGCATTTT
CDR3aa: CASSSSRIHNQPQHF

d_gene: TRBD2
abundance: .
v_gene: TRBV6-5
j_gene: TRBJ2-5
CDR3nt: TGTGCCACCGTTGGGAGGGCCTGGTCAGAGACCCAGTACTTC
CDR3aa: CATVGRAWSETQYF

d_gene: .
abundance: once
v_gene: TRBV27
j_gene: TRBJ1-5
CDR3nt: TGTGCCAGCAGCCTAGGCGTGAATCAGCCCCAGCATTTT
CDR3aa: CASSLGVNQPQHF

d_gene: .
abundance: .
v_gene: TRBV14
j_gene: TRBJ2-1
CDR3nt: TGTGCCAGCAGCCAAGATTCAAGGCAGTTCTTC
CDR3aa: CASSQDSRQFF

d_gene: TRBD1
abundance: .
v_gene: TRBV2
j_gene: TRBJ1-5
CDR3nt: TGTGCCAGCAGTGACCCGCCGCGACAGGGAGGCAATCAGCCCCAGCATTTT
CDR3aa: CASSDPPRQGGNQPQHF

d_gene: .
abundance: .
v_gene: TRBV7-6
j_gene: TRBJ1-1
CDR3nt: TGTGCCAGCAGACCCCCTGGGGCGAACACTGAAGCTTTCTTT
CDR3aa: CASRPPGANTEAFF

d_gene: .
abundance: few
v_gene: TRBV23-1
j_gene: TRBJ2-1
CDR3nt: TGCGCCAGCAGTCCATACAGGGCGATGGTGATCCATGAGCAGTTCTTC
CDR3aa: CASSPYRAMVIHEQFF

d_gene: TRBD1
abundance: .
v_gene: TRBV9
j_gene: TRBJ1-5
CDR3nt: TGTGCCAGCAGGGACAGGGCTCGGCAGCCCCAGCATTTT
CDR3aa: CASRDRARQPQHF

d_gene: TRBD2
abundance: .
v_gene: TRBV19
j_gene: TRBJ2-1
CDR3nt: TGTGCCAGTAGTATAGGCGGCGGGAGTAGCAACAATGAGCAGTTCTTC
CDR3aa: CASSIGGGSSNNEQFF

d_gene: TRBD2
abundance: .
v_gene: TRBV27
j_gene: TRBJ2-7
CDR3nt: TGTGCCAGCAGCCCGGGACTAGCGGGAGCCTACGAGCAGTACTTC
CDR3aa: CASSPGLAGAYEQYF

d_gene: .
abundance: .
v_gene: TRBV11-2
j_gene: TRBJ2-1
CDR3nt: TGTGCCAGCGTACCTCAAGGGCAACCCTACAATGAGCAGTTCTTC
CDR3aa: CASVPQGQPYNEQFF

d_gene: TRBD2
abundance: .
v_gene: TRBV28
j_gene: TRBJ2-7
CDR3nt: TGTGCCAGCAGTTTCACTAGCGTAGCCTACGAGCAGTACTTC
CDR3aa: CASSFTSVAYEQYF

d_gene: .
abundance: .
v_gene: TRBV18
j_gene: TRBJ1-2
CDR3nt: TGTGCCAGCTCACCACAAGGCGGAATATCCGCGGATCGAATCTTC
CDR3aa: CASSPQGGISADRIF

d_gene: TRBD1
abundance: few
v_gene: TRBV28
j_gene: TRBJ2-6
CDR3nt: TGTGCCAGCAGTGGGTACCGGGACAGGGGGCGTGGGGCCAACGTCCTGACTTTC
CDR3aa: CASSGYRDRGRGANVLTF

d_gene: .
abundance: .
v_gene: TRBV28
j_gene: TRBJ2-7
CDR3nt: TGTGCCAGCAGAATTACCGGGACGAGCTCCTACGAGCAGTACTTC
CDR3aa: CASRITGTSSYEQYF

d_gene: TRBD1
abundance: .
v_gene: TRBV25-1
j_gene: TRBJ2-1
CDR3nt: TGTGCCAGCAGTGAATCTCTAAGGGGGCTTGAGCAGTTCTTC
CDR3aa: CASSESLRGLEQFF

d_gene: .
abundance: .
v_gene: TRBV5-1
j_gene: TRBJ2-3
CDR3nt: TGCGCCAGCAGCTTGGAGTCGGCTAGCGCACACACAGATACGCAGTATTTT
CDR3aa: CASSLESASAHTDTQYF

d_gene: .
abundance: .
v_gene: TRBV13
j_gene: TRBJ2-5
CDR3nt: TGTGCCAGCAGCTTAGCAGGAGAAGGCGAGACCCAGTACTTC
CDR3aa: CASSLAGEGETQYF

d_gene: TRBD1
abundance: .
v_gene: TRBV7-9
j_gene: TRBJ2-7
CDR3nt: TGTGCCAGCACGACAGGGGGCAACTACGAGCAGTACTTC
CDR3aa: CASTTGGNYEQYF

d_gene: TRBD1
abundance: .
v_gene: TRBV14
j_gene: TRBJ2-5
CDR3nt: TGTGCCAGCAGCCAACCGACAGGGATAGAGACCCAGTACTTC
CDR3aa: CASSQPTGIETQYF

d_gene: .
abundance: few
v_gene: TRBV7-9
j_gene: TRBJ1-1
CDR3nt: TGTGCCAGCAGCTTGGCAGGGGCTGAAGCTTTCTTT
CDR3aa: CASSLAGAEAFF

d_gene: .
abundance: few
v_gene: TRBV7-9
j_gene: TRBJ2-2
CDR3nt: TGTGCCAGCAGCGAACCAGCTGGGACCACCGGGGAGCTGTTTTTT
CDR3aa: CASSEPAGTTGELFF

d_gene: TRBD2
abundance: .
v_gene: TRBV7-9
j_gene: TRBJ2-7
CDR3nt: TGTGCCAGCAGCGGTCTAGCGGGAGTGTTCCACGAGCAGTACTTC
CDR3aa: CASSGLAGVFHEQYF

d_gene: .
abundance: .
v_gene: TRBV2
j_gene: TRBJ2-5
CDR3nt: TGTGCCAGTAGGGGTTTGGAGACCCAGTACTTC
CDR3aa: CASRGLETQYF

d_gene: .
abundance: few
v_gene: TRBV27
j_gene: TRBJ1-1
CDR3nt: TGTGCCAGCAGTTTCTTAGGGTCCGGGGCTGAAGCTTTCTTT
CDR3aa: CASSFLGSGAEAFF

d_gene: .
abundance: .
v_gene: TRBV9
j_gene: TRBJ2-3
CDR3nt: TGTGCCAGCAGCGTTAACGAGGATACGCAGTATTTT
CDR3aa: CASSVNEDTQYF

d_gene: TRBD1
abundance: once
v_gene: TRBV4-1
j_gene: TRBJ2-7
CDR3nt: TGCGCCAGCAGCCCCGAGGGGGCGAGTTACGAGCAGTACTTC
CDR3aa: CASSPEGASYEQYF

d_gene: TRBD1
abundance: .
v_gene: TRBV9
j_gene: TRBJ2-7
CDR3nt: TGTGCCAGCAGCGAGGAACAGGGGGTGTCCTACGAGCAGTACTTC
CDR3aa: CASSEEQGVSYEQYF

d_gene: .
abundance: .
v_gene: TRBV7-9
j_gene: TRBJ2-5
CDR3nt: TGTGCCAGCAGCCTAGCAGAGACCCAGTACTTC
CDR3aa: CASSLAETQYF

d_gene: .
abundance: .
v_gene: TRBV14
j_gene: TRBJ2-7
CDR3nt: TGTGCCAGCAGCCAAGAGGCAGGTTCTTACTCCTACGAGCAGTACTTC
CDR3aa: CASSQEAGSYSYEQYF

d_gene: .
abundance: .
v_gene: TRBV19
j_gene: TRBJ1-5
CDR3nt: TGTGCCAGTAGTATGGAAGGGACACTGGAGCATTTT
CDR3aa: CASSMEGTLEHF

d_gene: .
abundance: .
v_gene: TRBV13
j_gene: TRBJ2-1
CDR3nt: TGTGCCAGCAGCTTAGGCGGAGGGGACCACCGGTTCTTC
CDR3aa: CASSLGGGDHRFF